This TCR beta chain was identified in a study of blood T cell repertoires in COVID-19. As for the study in general: Material from acute and convalescent COVID-19 was sourced from the United States, Italy and Spain.

Using immunoSEQ multiplex PCR, the repertoire was profiled, and TCRdb retains in-frame clones only, with some absent. The sample comprises around 230,000 clones, roughly 85% of which are singletons, and under 4% rests with the top ten. The CDR3 totals 13 residues. The V gene lost 3 bases and the J gene lost 2 bases, with 7 bases spanning the gap. The chain joins TRBV12-3 or TRBV12-4 to TRBJ1-2; D ambiguous. The origin of this receptor is a woman in her thirties or forties with acute COVID-19. Sequencing input: PBMCs or T cells enriched from blood (not recorded which). The DNA of the CDR3 is TGTGCCAGCAGTTTCAACGAGAACTATGGCTACACCTTC. Protein product: CASSFNENYGYTF.